The clone carrying this TCR beta chain has just a few counts. The data derive from a study of blood T cell repertoires in COVID-19. Measured with immunoSEQ multiplex PCR; TCRdb has only the in-frame clones, and not every one. The sample lists roughly 100,000 clones, 65% to 90% seen once, with around 4.5% in the top ten. CDR1 is LGHDT and CDR2 is YNNKEL in the germline V gene (reference sequence). There are 16 residues in the CDR3. Trimming shortened V by 0 bases and J by 10 bases, and 16 bases separated the two germline ends. The sequenced sample consisted of peripheral blood. The clonotype was recovered from a man aged 50 to 60 with acute or convalescent COVID-19. This chain joins TRBV3-1 (or the pseudogene TRBV3-2) and TRBJ1-6; tentative D call: TRBD1 (6 bases). CDR3 bases: TGTGCCAGCAGCCAAGATCACTCAGGGGCGAGATCACCCCTCCACTTT. It specifies CASSQDHSGARSPLHF.